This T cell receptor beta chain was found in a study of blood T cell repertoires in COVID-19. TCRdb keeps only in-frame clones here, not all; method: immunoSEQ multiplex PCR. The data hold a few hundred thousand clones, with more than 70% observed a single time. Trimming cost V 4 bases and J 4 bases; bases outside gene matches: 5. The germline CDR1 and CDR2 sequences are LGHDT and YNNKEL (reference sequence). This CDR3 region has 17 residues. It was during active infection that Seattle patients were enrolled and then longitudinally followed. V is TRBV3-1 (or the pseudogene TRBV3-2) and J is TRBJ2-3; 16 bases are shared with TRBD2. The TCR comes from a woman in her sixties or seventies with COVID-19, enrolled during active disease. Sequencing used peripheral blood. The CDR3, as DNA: TGTGCCAGCAGCCGGGGACTAGCGGGGGGGCGGGCAGATACGCAGTATTTT. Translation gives CASSRGLAGGRADTQYF.